The T cell receptor beta chain described here comes from a study of blood T cell repertoires in COVID-19. There are 17 residues in the CDR3. Germline lookup yields CDR1 SGHTA and CDR2 FQGNSA. V was cut by 5 bases and J by 1 base, with 19 bases left in between. In the source study's methods: Estimated nucleated cell counts came from reference gene primer amplification. The method was immunoSEQ multiplex PCR; TCRdb's version includes in-frame clones alone and lacks a portion of them. That table supplies the V and J calls and clone size; D and trimming were determined from the DNA. Here the sample spans about 140,000 clones, approximately 85% being singletons. Participant reports of clinical history set cohort assignment.

The clonotype comes from a woman aged 50 to 60 with acute COVID-19. J is TRBJ2-3 and V is TRBV7-2; D unresolved. The specimen sequenced was PBMCs or T cells enriched from blood (not recorded which). The CDR3 region has the DNA TGTGCCAGCAGCCTAACAACCTGGGTTGAGGGCACAGATACGCAGTATTTT. Its protein is CASSLTTWVEGTDTQYF.